This TCR beta chain was profiled in a study of shared clonotypes between healthy human individuals. The study ran the assay at deep level. The repertoire was sequenced with immunoSEQ multiplex PCR; TCRdb's copy has only in-frame clones and lacks some. Of about 530,000 clones listed, 90% to 97% are singletons. A word on this clone: What it recognizes is unknown.

General study findings and limits: Of the naive CD4 clonotypes, around 5.2% were shared across a handful of donors. Despite large depth, sorted-subset datasets appeared incompletely sequenced.

The germline V gene has CDR1 SGHDN and CDR2 FVKESK. The CDR3 contains 12 residues. The receptor's source is a woman younger than 45 in good health. The chain is built from TRBV14 and TRBJ2-5; 7 bases align to TRBD1. Near its end, the DNA agrees better with TRBJ2-7, so the J call may be wrong. The specimen was naive CD4+ T cells sorted from blood. The sample's subset: CD45RA+ positively selected. The CDR3 protein is CASSRQGYEQYF. CDR3 nucleotide sequence: TGTGCCAGCAGTCGACAGGGATACGAGCAGTACTTC.